This T cell receptor (beta chain) emerged from a study of T cell repertoires in cytomegalovirus infection. Using its own MiXCR run on the reads, TCRdb lists one record per CDR3 protein. Among 95,000 to 150,000 distinct CDR3 sequences, 32% were seen once, and the ten largest hold around 54%. To note about this clonotype: No antigen is known for it.

Trimming stripped 0 bases from V and 0 bases from J, with 0 bases between. Germline-derived CDR1 and CDR2 are SNHLY and FYNNEI. The CDR3 loop spans 13 amino acids. The rearrangement joins TRBV2 to TRBJ2-1; D is undetermined. This material consisted of CD8+ T cells from cultured PBMCs, taken from culture after CMV antigen stimulation. The origin of this receptor is a human donor in good health (CMV status not recorded). Some clones in this sample may be carry-over from other donors' samples. CDR3 sequence: CASSEASYNEQFF. The CDR3 nucleotides are TGTGCCAGCAGTGAAGCCTCCTACAATGAGCAGTTCTTC.